A single sample is the source of the 24 T cell receptor beta chains below, sequenced in a study of T cell changes during pregnancy in multiple sclerosis. The method was immunoSEQ multiplex PCR; TCRdb's version includes in-frame clones alone and lacks a portion of them. The data contain about 100,000 clones, 75% to 95% of them singletons. Material: peripheral blood, obtained in the second trimester of pregnancy. Every receptor here comes from a female donor with multiple sclerosis, enrolled in a pregnancy study.

The rearrangement links TRBV30 to TRBJ2-5; tentatively, D is TRBD2 (5 bases). The CDR3 is 14 residues long. V dropped 3 bases and J dropped 7 bases, with 18 bases sitting between them. Germline CDR1 GTSNPN, CDR2 SVGIG (reference sequence). The CDR3 sequence: CAWSNASGKGTQYF. In DNA form, the CDR3 reads TGTGCCTGGAGCAACGCCTCGGGGAAGGGGACCCAGTACTTC.

The rearrangement links TRBV5-8 to TRBJ2-3, with 11 bases that match TRBD2. After removal of 0 bases from V and 6 bases from J, the junction contained 3 bases not matched to a gene. The CDR3 contains 15 residues. Germline CDR1 SGHTS, CDR2 YDEGEE. DNA of the CDR3: TGTGCCAGCAGCTTGGTAGCGGGAGGGCTGGATACGCAGTATTTT. This sequence encodes CASSLVAGGLDTQYF. The whole variable domain, remainder taken from reference TRBV5-8 and TRBJ2-3, is EAGVTQSPTHLIKTRGQQATLRCSPISGHTSVYWYQQALGLGLQFLLWYDEGEERNRGNFPPRFSGRQFPNYSSELNVNALELEDSALYLCASSLVAGGLDTQYFGPGTRLTVL.

The rearrangement links TRBV27 to TRBJ2-5; 9 bases match TRBD1. CDR1 and CDR2 (germline): MNHEY, SMNVEV (reference sequence). The CDR3 contains 14 residues. The V segment lost 4 bases and the J segment 3 bases; nucleotides outside the gene matches: 3. The chain's CDR3 is CASSSGDREETQYF. DNA of the CDR3: TGTGCCAGCAGTTCTGGGGACAGGGAAGAGACCCAGTACTTC.

The chain links TRBV6-1 to TRBJ2-4; perhaps TRBD1 as D (6 bases). Germline V gene sequence: CDR1 MNHNS, CDR2 SASEGT. This CDR3 has 15 amino acids. V lost 1 base and J lost 2, with 9 bases in between. The CDR3 DNA sequence: TGTGCCAGCAGTGAAGGTGGACAGACCAAAAACATTCAGTACTTC. Its translation: CASSEGGQTKNIQYF.

This sequence joins TRBV28 and TRBJ2-3; TRBD2 matches at 9 bases. V was clipped by 3 bases and J by 1 base; unmatched bases: 5. The CDR3 loop spans 16 amino acids. CDR1 and CDR2 from the germline V gene are MDHEN and SYDVKM. CDR3 loop: CASSLVAGAGTDTQYF. CDR3 DNA sequence: TGTGCCAGCAGTTTGGTAGCGGGGGCGGGCACAGATACGCAGTATTTT.

The rearrangement links TRBV11-2 to TRBJ1-4; the match to TRBD1 covers 9 bases. CDR3 length: 15 amino acids. Germline values: CDR1 SGHAT, CDR2 FQNNGV. The V gene end was trimmed by 3 bases and the J gene end by 5 bases; junction bases not matched to a gene: 4. The chain's CDR3 is CASSFGTGTNEKLFF. As DNA, the CDR3 is TGTGCCAGCAGCTTTGGGACAGGGACAAATGAAAAACTGTTTTTT.

The chain joins TRBV27 to TRBJ2-4, with D tentatively TRBD1 (5 bases). Germline CDR1 reads MNHEY; CDR2 reads SMNVEV (reference sequence). The CDR3 has 16 residues. Trimming took off 5 bases at V and 3 bases at J, with 17 bases between the two ends. CDR3 DNA sequence: TGTGCCAGCAGTCCCTTGACAGAATTCGTCAAAAACATTCAGTACTTC. Protein product: CASSPLTEFVKNIQYF.

This CDR3 is CASTSDRRGYTF. The CDR3 DNA sequence: TGTGCCAGCACCTCGGACAGGAGAGGCTACACCTTC. V gene TRBV6-5 combines with J gene TRBJ1-2; 7 positions agree with TRBD1. Losses at the gene ends were 7 bases for V and 8 bases for J; bases not matched to a gene: 7. The germline V gene has CDR1 MNHEY and CDR2 SVGAGI. The CDR3 sequence is 12 residues long.

V usage is TRBV13 and J usage is TRBJ1-2, with 7 bases identical to TRBD1. Unmatched junction bases numbered 9, after V lost 5 bases and J lost 3 bases. The CDR3 loop spans 15 amino acids. Germline V gives CDR1 PRHDT, CDR2 FYEKMQ (reference sequence). The CDR3 reads CASSTEQGRYYGYTF. The DNA of the CDR3 is TGTGCCAGCAGCACCGAACAGGGGAGGTACTATGGCTACACCTTC.

The chain carries TRBV19 and TRBJ2-1, with D possibly matching TRBD2 (5 bases). Germline V gene lookup returns CDR1 LNHDA and CDR2 SQIVND (reference sequence). The CDR3 contains 15 residues. V gave up 4 bases and J gave up 0 bases, with 10 bases separating them. The DNA for the CDR3 is TGTGCCAGTAGTACTTCAGCGGCCTCCTACAATGAGCAGTTCTTC. Translating gives CASSTSAASYNEQFF.

The chain combines TRBV11-1 with TRBJ2-7; the match to TRBD1 covers 8 bases. The CDR3 sequence is 17 residues long. Germline V gives CDR1 SGHAT, CDR2 FQDESV (reference sequence). V lost 0 bases to trimming and J lost 2 bases; unmatched junction nucleotides: 9. DNA for the CDR3: TGTGCCAGCAGCTTAGCGAATCAGGACAGGGAGACCTACGAGCAGTACTTC. The encoded protein is CASSLANQDRETYEQYF.

The chain combines TRBV11-1 with TRBJ2-1; the match to TRBD2 covers 7 bases. Unmatched junction bases numbered 7, after V lost 3 bases and J lost 8 bases. CDR1 and CDR2 from the germline V gene are SGHAT and FQDESV (reference sequence). The CDR3 contains 14 residues. The CDR3 nucleotides are TGTGCCAGCAGCTTGGGAGGGCCGGGATATGAGCAGTTCTTC. Protein sequence: CASSLGGPGYEQFF.

The V gene is TRBV19, the J gene TRBJ2-7, with 11 bases lining up with TRBD2. The CDR3 has 17 residues. Trimming at V came to 3 bases and at J to 0 bases, leaving 7 bases not matched to a gene. CDR1 is LNHDA and CDR2 is SQIVND in the germline V gene (reference sequence). The CDR3 region has the DNA TGTGCCAGTAGTATTCTTCACGGGACTAGCGGCTCCTACGAGCAGTACTTC. Its translation: CASSILHGTSGSYEQYF. The complete variable domain, with remaining parts taken from reference TRBV19 and TRBJ2-7, reads DGGITQSPKYLFRKEGQNVTLSCEQNLNHDAMYWYRQDPGQGLRLIYYSQIVNDFQKGDIAEGYSVSREKKESFPLTVTSAQKNPTAFYLCASSILHGTSGSYEQYFGPGTRLTVT.

The chain recombines TRBV2 with TRBJ2-1; D perhaps matches TRBD2 (6 bases). Germline lookup yields CDR1 SNHLY and CDR2 FYNNEI. V was cut by 9 bases and J by 6 bases, with 21 bases left in between. This CDR3 has 15 residues. CDR3 in DNA: TGTGCCAGTCCGAAGGATCGGGGGAGCGGCAATGAGCAGTTCTTC. Encoded protein: CASPKDRGSGNEQFF. The full variable domain, with the rest looked up from reference TRBV2 and TRBJ2-1, is EPEVTQTPSHQVTQMGQEVILRCVPISNHLYFYWYRQILGQKVEFLVSFYNNEISEKSEIFDDQFSVERPDGSNFTLKIRSTKLEDSAMYFCASPKDRGSGNEQFFGPGTRLTVL.

The chain combines TRBV30 with TRBJ1-2; possibly TRBD1 for D (6 bases). The CDR3 contains 12 residues. Germline V CDR1 and CDR2: GTSNPN, SVGIG (reference sequence). Trimming removed 7 bases from V and 4 bases from J, with 13 bases in between. For the CDR3, the DNA is TGTGCCTATATGAGAGGGGGCTATGGCTACACCTTC. Its translation is CAYMRGGYGYTF.

This clone has a handful of counts. The rearrangement uses TRBV10-1 and TRBJ1-2; 7 nucleotides match TRBD1. V trimming: 9 bases; J trimming: 2 bases; junction bases outside the gene matches: 0. Per germline, CDR1 WNHNN and CDR2 SYGVQD (reference sequence). The CDR3 consists of 11 residues. The CDR3 DNA is TGCGCCAGACAGGGGAACTATGGCTACACCTTC. This codes for CARQGNYGYTF.

The chain carries TRBV7-3 and TRBJ2-7, with 9 nucleotides matching TRBD2. Germline V gene lookup returns CDR1 SGHTA and CDR2 FQGTGA. The CDR3 runs 15 residues. Trimming at V came to 1 base and at J to 5 bases, leaving 6 bases not matched to a gene. The CDR3 bases are TGTGCCAGCAGCTTAAGCGGCGGGAGGGCAGACGAGCAGTACTTC. It is translated as CASSLSGGRADEQYF.

J is TRBJ1-4 and V is TRBV19; D ambiguous. Trimming took off 3 bases at V and 7 bases at J, with 12 bases between the two ends. Germline CDR1 is LNHDA and CDR2 is SQIVND (reference sequence). The CDR3 is made up of 14 amino acids. The CDR3 sequence is CASSISLLGEKLFF. The CDR3 DNA reads as TGTGCCAGTAGTATTTCCTTACTAGGTGAAAAACTGTTTTTT.

The V gene is TRBV7-2, the J gene TRBJ1-4; TRBD1 matches 7 bases. The CDR3 contains 17 residues. Germline trimming cut 4 bases from V and 8 bases from J; bases unmatched to any gene: 16. CDR1 and CDR2 (germline): SGHTA, FQGNSA. CDR3 nucleotides: TGTGCCAGCAGCTCGGGGAACAGGGGCCCTTTTGAGGAAAAACTGTTTTTT. Its translation: CASSSGNRGPFEEKLFF.

The chain recombines TRBV30 with TRBJ2-1, with 9 bases matching TRBD2. The ends lost 3 bases at V and 4 bases at J; junction bases unmatched: 1. The CDR3 is 13 amino acids. Germline CDR1 is GTSNPN and CDR2 is SVGIG (reference sequence). CDR3 nucleotide sequence: TGTGCCTGGAGCACTAGCGGGTACAATGAGCAGTTCTTC. It encodes CAWSTSGYNEQFF.

The rearrangement joins TRBV7-9 to TRBJ2-7, with 7 bases that match TRBD2. The CDR3 has 12 amino acids. Germline assignment: CDR1 SEHNR and CDR2 FQNEAQ (reference sequence). J was trimmed by 5 bases and V by 5 bases; bases with no gene match: 3. The CDR3 sequence is CASSGEGNEQYF. CDR3 DNA: TGTGCCAGCAGCGGGGAGGGCAACGAGCAGTACTTC. Using reference TRBV7-9 and TRBJ2-7 for the parts outside the CDR3, the full variable domain is DTGVSQNPRHKITKRGQNVTFRCDPISEHNRLYWYRQTLGQGPEFLTYFQNEAQLEKSRLLSDRFSAERPKGSFSTLEIQRTEQGDSAMYLCASSGEGNEQYFGPGTRLTVT.

The genes are TRBV19 and TRBJ1-2; TRBD1 aligns across 7 bases. Germline CDR1 is LNHDA and CDR2 is SQIVND (reference sequence). There are 15 residues in the CDR3. With 7 bases clipped from V and 0 bases from J, the junction kept 8 bases outside the gene matches. CDR3 residues: CASKAGGSANYGYTF. The CDR3 DNA sequence: TGTGCCAGTAAGGCAGGGGGATCAGCTAACTATGGCTACACCTTC.

CDR3 DNA sequence: TGCGCCAGCAGCTTGCTGACTAGCGGTCAAGAGACCCAGTACTTC. Translating it yields CASSLLTSGQETQYF. This sequence joins TRBV5-1 and TRBJ2-5; 9 bases agree with TRBD2. There are 15 residues in the CDR3. The junction had 3 bases not matched to a gene; V was cut back by 1 base and J by 2 bases. Germline CDR1 reads SGHRS; CDR2 reads YFSETQ.

V and J are TRBV6-5 and TRBJ2-5; D gene ambiguous. V gave up 6 bases and J gave up 1 base, with 12 bases separating them. Germline V gene data show CDR1 as MNHEY and CDR2 as SVGAGI. The CDR3 totals 14 residues. CDR3 region: CASSPSGFQETQYF. In DNA, the CDR3 is TGTGCCAGCAGCCCTTCAGGTTTCCAAGAGACCCAGTACTTC.